The present entry profiles one T cell receptor (beta chain) with its context. The data were obtained in a study of blood T cell repertoires in COVID-19. V lost 7 bases to trimming and J lost 3 bases, with 12 bases between them. The germline gives CDR1 MNHEY, CDR2 SVGAGI. The length of the CDR3 is 13 residues. The assay was immunoSEQ multiplex PCR, and TCRdb's table has in-frame clones only and misses some. Of roughly 5,100 clones in the sample, 70% to 90% were seen once. The receptor was derived from a woman older than 75 with acute or convalescent COVID-19. The rearrangement links TRBV6-5 to TRBJ2-5; unclear D gene. Sequencing used peripheral blood. The CDR3 nucleotides read TGTGCCAGCAAAGGCAGGCCTGAAGAGACCCAGTACTTC. Protein sequence: CASKGRPEETQYF.